This TCR beta chain was profiled in a study of blood T cell repertoires in COVID-19. In the study overall: PBMCs, B-cell-depleted T cells, or T cells provided the cDNA or gDNA that made up the material.

The CDR3 loop spans 17 amino acids. Trimming removed 1 base from V and 3 bases from J; junction bases left unmatched: 6. CDR1 is KGHDR, CDR2 SFDVKD, per germline. The sample holds a few counts of this clone. The same CDR3 also results from other DNA sequences found in this sample. Some clones are missing from TCRdb's copy, which holds only in-frame ones; the method was immunoSEQ multiplex PCR. The table lists 70,000 to 95,000 clones, 84% of them singletons, with about 22% in the top ten. The chain uses TRBV24-1 and TRBJ2-3; TRBD2 matches at 10 bases. The specimen was peripheral blood. This TCR derives from a woman aged 45-60 years with acute or convalescent COVID-19. CDR3 loop: CATSDFWASGGTDTQYF. Written as DNA, the CDR3 is TGTGCCACCAGTGATTTTTGGGCTAGCGGGGGAACAGATACGCAGTATTTT.